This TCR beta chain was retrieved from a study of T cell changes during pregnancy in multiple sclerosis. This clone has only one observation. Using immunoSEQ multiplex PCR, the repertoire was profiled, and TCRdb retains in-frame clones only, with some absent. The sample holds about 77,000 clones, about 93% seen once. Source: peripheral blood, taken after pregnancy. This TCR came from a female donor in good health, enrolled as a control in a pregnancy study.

Written as DNA, the CDR3 is TGTGCCAGCAGTTTGGGGACAGCGGTCCACGAGCAGTACTTC. It encodes CASSLGTAVHEQYF. The chain has TRBV6-6 and TRBJ2-7; 7 bases are shared with TRBD1. Germline V gene lookup returns CDR1 MNHNY and CDR2 SVGAGI (reference sequence). V lost 4 bases and J lost 5; bases outside the gene matches: 8. The CDR3 totals 14 residues.